This T cell receptor (beta chain) was documented in a study of siplizumab effects on memory and regulatory T cells. Using immunoSEQ multiplex PCR, the repertoire was profiled, and TCRdb retains in-frame clones only, with some absent. The table includes about 91,000 clones, roughly 97% detected once. V lost 0 bases, J lost 0 bases, and 9 bases lay in between. The CDR3 has 15 amino acids. CDR1 and CDR2 from the germline V gene are SGDLS and YYNGEE. The clonotype originates from a human donor in good health. Input material: naive CD4+ T cells sorted from blood. The chain is built from TRBV9 and TRBJ1-2; D not resolved. The CDR3 region has the DNA TGTGCCAGCAGCGTAGGAATTCCTCCTAACTATGGCTACACCTTC. It yields the protein CASSVGIPPNYGYTF.